Listed below are T cell receptor beta chains from one sample, sequenced in a study of blood T cells in healthy people across ages. TCRdb redid the calling of the 5' RACE reads with MiXCR, one entry per CDR3 protein. The sample carries about 840,000 distinct CDR3 sequences, almost 30% recorded once. This sample also appeared in a second study, on T cells of mothers and their children.

The sample comprised blood. The source of these receptors is a woman aged 40 to 50 in good health. CDR3s include the opening cysteine and the closing phenylalanine or tryptophan. The D gene is left open where the match is weak. Part of the rows lack a size; the others show once, few, many or a class for expanded clones.

j_call	d_call	v_call	clone_size	cdr3_aa	cdr3_nt
TRBJ2-5	TRBD1	TRBV27	many	CASSRFSGTGGQTQYF	TGTGCCAGCAGTCGCTTCTCCGGGACAGGGGGACAGACCCAGTACTTC
TRBJ1-5	TRBD1	TRBV12-3/TRBV12-4	many	CASSWTGGSNQPQHF	TGTGCCAGCAGTTGGACAGGGGGGAGCAATCAGCCCCAGCATTTT
TRBJ2-7	-	TRBV27	few	CASNRAQGYEQYF	TGTGCCAGCAATCGCGCGCAGGGGTACGAGCAGTACTTC
TRBJ1-5	-	TRBV7-8	-	CASSLARISNQPQHF	TGTGCCAGCAGCTTAGCACGTATCAGCAATCAGCCCCAGCATTTT
TRBJ2-1	-	TRBV20-1	once	CSASEGRSSYNEQFF	TGCAGTGCTAGTGAGGGTAGAAGCTCCTACAATGAGCAGTTCTTC
TRBJ1-5	-	TRBV20-1	-	CSARAPGAGNQPQHF	TGCAGTGCTAGAGCCCCGGGGGCCGGCAATCAGCCCCAGCATTTT
TRBJ2-2	TRBD2	TRBV7-2	-	CASSSSSGVLTGELFF	TGTGCCAGCAGCTCCTCTAGCGGGGTTTTGACCGGGGAGCTGTTTTTT
TRBJ2-5	-	TRBV5-1	few	CASSKYEKETQYF	TGCGCCAGCAGCAAATACGAAAAAGAGACCCAGTACTTC
TRBJ1-1	-	TRBV4-1	-	CASSQDWNRVEAFF	TGCGCCAGCAGCCAAGATTGGAACCGAGTTGAAGCTTTCTTT
TRBJ2-5	TRBD1	TRBV12-3/TRBV12-4	-	CASSLIRGGDRGHETQYF	TGTGCCAGCAGTTTAATACGAGGGGGGGACAGGGGCCACGAGACCCAGTACTTC
TRBJ2-5	-	TRBV12-3/TRBV12-4	-	CASTSLGGGQTQYF	TGTGCCAGCACCTCCCTGGGCGGCGGGCAGACCCAGTACTTC
TRBJ1-4	-	TRBV10-3	-	CAISDGIANEKLFF	TGTGCCATCAGTGACGGGATCGCTAATGAAAAACTGTTTTTT
TRBJ1-5	-	TRBV20-1	-	CSAGPPSGSRSNQPQHF	TGCAGTGCTGGTCCCCCCTCAGGGTCCAGGAGCAATCAGCCCCAGCATTTT
TRBJ2-7	TRBD1	TRBV6-6	few	CASRQGTGAYEQYF	TGTGCCAGCAGACAGGGGACAGGCGCCTACGAGCAGTACTTC
TRBJ2-3	TRBD1	TRBV29-1	once	CSIQGQSDTQYF	TGCAGTATACAGGGGCAGTCAGATACGCAGTATTTT
TRBJ1-1	-	TRBV12-3/TRBV12-4	-	CASTQSLGRRGTEAFF	TGTGCCAGCACCCAAAGCTTGGGGAGGAGGGGCACTGAAGCTTTCTTT
TRBJ1-3	-	TRBV6-5	-	CASSYSTSVYTQGESGNTIYF	TGTGCCAGCAGTTACTCGACTTCGGTTTACACACAGGGCGAGTCTGGAAACACCATATATTTT
TRBJ2-7	TRBD1	TRBV28	-	CASGQGGIEQYF	TGTGCCAGTGGACAGGGGGGAATCGAGCAGTACTTC
TRBJ2-1	TRBD2	TRBV20-1	few	CSASTAGGAYNEQFF	TGCAGTGCTAGTACGGCGGGGGGGGCCTACAATGAGCAGTTCTTC
TRBJ2-5	-	TRBV27	many	CASSQGTVGGEETQYF	TGTGCCAGCAGCCAAGGGACAGTCGGCGGGGAAGAGACCCAGTACTTC
TRBJ2-1	TRBD2	TRBV20-1	-	CSARDEGLAGALREQFF	TGCAGTGCTAGAGATGAAGGACTAGCGGGAGCCCTCCGTGAGCAGTTCTTC
TRBJ2-1	TRBD1	TRBV5-5	-	CASSLARTGGNEQFF	TGTGCCAGCAGCTTGGCCCGGACAGGGGGCAATGAGCAGTTCTTC
TRBJ2-7	TRBD1	TRBV29-1	many	CSVADRTYYEQYF	TGCAGCGTTGCGGACAGGACCTACTACGAGCAGTACTTC
TRBJ2-3	TRBD2	TRBV6-2/TRBV6-3	few	CASRDDETSYMRADTQYF	TGTGCCAGCAGGGATGATGAGACTAGCTATATGCGGGCAGATACGCAGTATTTT
TRBJ1-2	-	TRBV6-1	many	CASKGKVLNYGYTF	TGTGCCAGCAAGGGTAAGGTCCTCAACTATGGCTACACCTTC
TRBJ2-7	-	TRBV7-9	many	CASSLGDLPYEQYF	TGTGCCAGCAGCTTGGGTGACCTTCCGTACGAGCAGTACTTC
TRBJ2-7	TRBD2	TRBV7-9	few	CASSLARASGSAEQYF	TGTGCCAGCAGCTTAGCTCGGGCTAGCGGATCGGCCGAGCAGTACTTC
TRBJ1-2	TRBD1	TRBV28	few	CASIRDRGGYTF	TGTGCCAGCATCCGAGACAGGGGCGGCTACACCTTC
TRBJ1-1	TRBD1	TRBV7-9	-	CASSLAGSGGWSEAFF	TGTGCCAGCAGCTTAGCGGGGTCAGGGGGCTGGAGTGAAGCTTTCTTT
TRBJ1-2	TRBD1	TRBV5-6	-	CASSLVSAGGYGYTF	TGTGCCAGCAGCTTGGTGTCGGCAGGGGGGTATGGCTACACCTTC
TRBJ2-3	TRBD2	TRBV20-1	-	CSALIAGESTDTQYF	TGCAGTGCTCTCATAGCGGGGGAGAGCACAGATACGCAGTATTTT
TRBJ2-5	TRBD1	TRBV2	many	CASSDRGRETQYF	TGTGCCAGCAGTGACAGGGGGCGGGAGACCCAGTACTTC
TRBJ2-1	-	TRBV20-1	many	CSARGTEPGLDYNEQFF	TGCAGTGCTAGAGGGACTGAACCGGGACTGGACTACAATGAGCAGTTCTTC
TRBJ2-3	-	TRBV5-1	many	CASSGAFGGDTQYF	TGCGCCAGCAGCGGGGCATTCGGAGGAGATACGCAGTATTTT
TRBJ2-5	-	TRBV3-1	many	CASSQRNSGLQETQYF	TGTGCCAGCAGCCAACGGAATAGCGGTTTACAAGAGACCCAGTACTTC
TRBJ2-3	-	TRBV28	-	CASSTVTDTQYF	TGTGCCAGCAGTACCGTAACAGATACGCAGTATTTT
TRBJ2-3	TRBD2	TRBV27	-	CASSLSPSGGYTDTQYF	TGTGCCAGCAGTTTATCCCCGTCGGGGGGGTACACAGATACGCAGTATTTT
TRBJ2-1	-	TRBV5-1	once	CASSLNPLASRRYNEQFF	TGCGCCAGCAGCTTGAATCCCCTAGCGTCCCGGCGCTACAATGAGCAGTTCTTC
TRBJ1-2	TRBD1	TRBV7-9	-	CASRESSRDRVSRGSTF	TGTGCCAGCAGAGAGAGCTCCCGGGACAGGGTGTCGCGTGGCTCCACCTTC
TRBJ1-1	-	TRBV14	-	CASSQELEGVRNTEAFF	TGTGCCAGCAGCCAAGAGCTCGAGGGCGTCAGGAACACTGAAGCTTTCTTT